The entry below describes one T cell receptor beta chain. The target antigen is unknown. The data were taken from a study of cytomegalovirus exposure and HLA in healthy donors. 60 Vbeta and 13 Jbeta primers were used in PCR. Clones were read by immunoSEQ multiplex PCR, and TCRdb kept only the in-frame ones, dropping some. The sample contains 90,000 to 130,000 clones, more than 75% of which appear only once. Study results and caveats: In a later analysis, at a false discovery rate of 0.05, about 17,000 TCR beta sequences matched HLA alleles. In an earlier analysis, in several hundred donors, most V segments appeared productive either ~90% or ~30% of the time.

This CDR3 region has 12 residues. With 5 bases removed from V and 11 bases from J, the gap between germline ends came to 13 bases. The germline V gene encodes CDR1 MNHNY and CDR2 SVGAGI (reference sequence). The sequence was collected from a man aged 35-49 years in good health and CMV-seronegative. The source material was PBMCs. The chain recombines TRBV6-6 with TRBJ1-5; D is uncertain. DNA for the CDR3: TGTGCCAGCAGTCGTAGGGAGTCGGCCCAGCATTTT. The encoded protein is CASSRRESAQHF.